A single sample is the source of the 27 T cell receptor beta chains below, sequenced in a study of identical twins. TCRdb called the 5' RACE reads again in MiXCR, with one record for every CDR3 protein. The table has some 730,000 distinct CDR3 sequences, roughly 18% seen once; the top ten hold around 13%. These data also formed part of another study, on T cells expressing NK-cell markers.

The sequenced sample was PBMCs. The receptors shown here come from a woman younger than 30 in good health.

The V call is TRBV5-1, the J call TRBJ1-1, with D possibly TRBD1 on 5 matching bases. The V gene's germline CDR1 is SGHRS and CDR2 YFSETQ. Trimming removed 5 bases from V and 11 bases from J, with 19 bases in between. This CDR3 is built from 13 residues. The CDR3 loop reads CASSYGTPVGAFF. For the CDR3, the DNA is TGCGCCAGCAGTTACGGGACGCCGGTCGGGGCTTTCTTT. Full variable domain (missing parts from reference TRBV5-1 and TRBJ1-1): KAGVTQTPRYLIKTRGQQVTLSCSPISGHRSVSWYQQTPGQGLQFLFEYFSETQRNKGNFPGRFSGRQFSNSRSEMNVSTLELGDSALYLCASSYGTPVGAFFGQGTRLTVV.

The J gene is TRBJ2-3, the V gene TRBV20-1; no definite D call. The CDR3 loop spans 14 amino acids. The V gene lost 2 bases and the J gene lost 6 bases, with 15 bases spanning the gap. The germline V gene encodes CDR1 DFQATT and CDR2 SNEGSKA (reference sequence). CDR3 sequence reads: CSARSPAHRDTQYF. The CDR3 DNA is TGCAGTGCTAGATCTCCTGCTCATAGGGATACGCAGTATTTT.

This clonotype came up a few times. J is TRBJ2-5 and V is TRBV11-2, with D hard to call. Germline CDR1 is SGHAT and CDR2 is FQNNGV. The CDR3 totals 15 residues. Between the trimmed V and J ends, which lost 1 base and 5 bases, there was a span of 14 bases. The CDR3, as DNA: TGTGCCAGCAGCTTAGGGGTGTTACCGGCCGAGACCCAGTACTTC. It specifies CASSLGVLPAETQYF.

CDR3 sequence: CASSSRGDHNEKLFF. CDR3 in DNA: TGCGCCAGCAGCTCTAGGGGGGATCATAATGAAAAACTGTTTTTT. The rearrangement joins TRBV5-1 to TRBJ1-4, with a possible D match to TRBD1 (6 bases). Germline-derived CDR1 and CDR2 are SGHRS and YFSETQ. Trimming shortened V by 3 bases and J by 4 bases, and 13 bases separated the two germline ends. CDR3 length: 15 amino acids.

Here the CDR3 DNA reads TGTGCCAGCAGTTTAGCGATGGGGGGCACGGGCAATCAGCCCCAGCATTTT. Translated: CASSLAMGGTGNQPQHF. The V gene is TRBV12-3 or TRBV12-4, the J gene TRBJ1-5, with a tentative D call TRBD1 (6 bases). The CDR3 is made up of 17 amino acids. V lost 0 bases, J lost 2 bases, and 14 bases lay in between.

This clonotype was counted between two and nine times. This sequence joins TRBV5-1 and TRBJ1-1; 10 positions agree with TRBD1. CDR1 and CDR2 (germline): SGHRS, YFSETQ. CDR3 length: 18 amino acids. J lost 4 bases, V lost 2 bases, and 14 bases had no gene match. CDR3 sequence: CASSLLGQGGGRGTEAFF. In nucleotides, the CDR3 is TGCGCCAGCAGCTTACTTGGACAGGGGGGTGGCCGGGGCACTGAAGCTTTCTTT.

The V call is TRBV20-1, the J call TRBJ2-3, with 9 bases aligning to TRBD2. Germline trimming cut 1 base from V and 4 bases from J; bases unmatched to any gene: 6. Looked up from germline, CDR1 is DFQATT and CDR2 is SNEGSKA (reference sequence). The CDR3 runs 15 residues. Here the CDR3 reads CSARVPSGIADTQYF. CDR3 nucleotides: TGCAGTGCTAGAGTTCCTAGCGGGATAGCAGATACGCAGTATTTT.

The rearrangement joins TRBV11-2 to TRBJ2-3; D uncertain. The CDR3 consists of 13 residues. V lost 4 bases and J lost 6, with 11 bases in between. Germline V CDR1 and CDR2: SGHAT, FQNNGV. The chain's CDR3 is CASSSLRWDTQYF. The DNA of the CDR3 is TGTGCCAGCAGCTCGTTAAGGTGGGATACGCAGTATTTT. Full variable domain (outside the CDR3, taken from reference TRBV11-2 and TRBJ2-3): EAGVAQSPRYKIIEKRQSVAFWCNPISGHATLYWYQQILGQGPKLLIQFQNNGVVDDSQLPKDRFSAERLKGVDSTLKIQPAKLEDSAVYLCASSSLRWDTQYFGPGTRLTVL.

The table lists this clonotype with many counts. The chain uses TRBV3-1 and TRBJ2-5, with 11 bases lining up with TRBD1. V trimming: 6 bases; J trimming: 4 bases; junction bases outside the gene matches: 7. This CDR3 contains 15 residues. Germline CDR1 and CDR2: LGHDT and YNNKEL (reference sequence). CDR3 residues: CASRGTGTGGETQYF. The CDR3 coding sequence is TGTGCCAGCAGGGGGACCGGGACAGGGGGAGAGACCCAGTACTTC.

This clonotype showed up just a few times. V is TRBV18 and J is TRBJ2-1; tentatively, D is TRBD1 or TRBD2 (5 bases each). V was cut by 0 bases and J by 12 bases, with 21 bases left in between. The CDR3 consists of 16 residues. Germline V gene sequence: CDR1 KGHSH, CDR2 LQKENI. The CDR3 region has the DNA TGTGCCAGCTCACCACCGGGGCAGGGATTCGAGGGTAGGCAGTTCTTC. It is translated as CASSPPGQGFEGRQFF. Based on the CDR3 plus reference TRBV18 and TRBJ2-1, the full variable domain is NAGVMQNPRHLVRRRGQEARLRCSPMKGHSHVYWYRQLPEEGLKFMVYLQKENIIDESGMPKERFSAEFPKEGPSILRIQQVVRGDSAAYFCASSPPGQGFEGRQFFGPGTRLTVL.

The V call is TRBV15, the J call TRBJ2-2; 7 bases are a match to TRBD2. The CDR3 is 16 residues long. With V trimmed by 1 base and J by 1 base, 3 bases remained unmatched. Per the germline V gene, CDR1 is LNHNV and CDR2 is YYDKDF (reference sequence). The CDR3 DNA sequence: TGTGCCACCAGCAGAGCGAGCGGGAAGAACACCGGGGAGCTGTTTTTT. Its translation: CATSRASGKNTGELFF.

This clonotype showed up many times. The chain couples TRBV12-3 or TRBV12-4 to TRBJ1-1; TRBD1 matches 9 bases. CDR3 length equals 14 residues. Trimming removed 5 bases from V and 4 bases from J; junction bases left unmatched: 5. CDR3 residues: CASSPLDRGTEAFF. The DNA of the CDR3 is TGTGCCAGCAGTCCCCTGGACAGGGGCACTGAAGCTTTCTTT.

This chain links TRBV5-1 with TRBJ2-3, with 7 bases identical to TRBD1. J lost 0 bases, V lost 4 bases, and 8 bases had no gene match. Germline loops: CDR1 SGHRS, CDR2 YFSETQ. CDR3 length: 16 amino acids. DNA for the CDR3: TGCGCCAGCAGCCCTTGGACAGGTCTTAGCACAGATACGCAGTATTTT. It is translated as CASSPWTGLSTDTQYF.

This clonotype has just a few counts. The CDR3 coding sequence is TGTGCCAGCAGGAAAACCGGGACAGGGGATTATAATGACGAGCAGTACTTC. Translated, it gives CASRKTGTGDYNDEQYF. The rearrangement uses TRBV7-2 and TRBJ2-7, with 10 nucleotides matching TRBD1. Germline-derived CDR1 and CDR2 are SGHTA and FQGNSA. The CDR3 totals 17 residues. V gave up 6 bases and J gave up 5 bases; unmatched junction bases: 16.

This clonotype was detected ten times or more. The J gene is TRBJ2-1, the V gene TRBV27, with D unclear. CDR1 and CDR2 (germline): MNHEY, SMNVEV (reference sequence). The ends were cut back, 1 base at V and 9 bases at J, with 13 bases in the middle. This CDR3 contains 14 residues. In nucleotides, the CDR3 is TGTGCCAGCAGTTTATTGCGGACCCTTGGTGAGCAGTTCTTC. Translated: CASSLLRTLGEQFF.

The genes are TRBV5-1 and TRBJ2-6, with 7 positions matching TRBD1. This CDR3 is built from 16 residues. Trimming removed 4 bases from V and 2 bases from J; junction bases left unmatched: 6. From germline, CDR1 is SGHRS and CDR2 YFSETQ. CDR3 DNA sequence: TGCGCCAGCAGCCCCTATACAGGGGCTGGGGCCAACGTCCTGACTTTC. This encodes CASSPYTGAGANVLTF.

In this sample, this clonotype turned up a few times. For the CDR3, the DNA is TGTGCCATCAGTGGGGAACAGGGTAATTCACCCCTCCACTTT. This encodes CAISGEQGNSPLHF. This chain links TRBV10-3 with TRBJ1-6; a possible D gene is TRBD1 (6 bases). Between the trimmed V and J ends, which lost 4 bases and 6 bases, there was a span of 10 bases. The CDR3 has 14 residues. Germline V gene lookup returns CDR1 ENHRY and CDR2 SYGVKD.

The CDR3 DNA reads TGCAGCGTCCTTGGGACTAGCGGATACAATGAGCAGTTCTTC. Its translation is CSVLGTSGYNEQFF. V and J are TRBV29-1 and TRBJ2-1; 11 positions agree with TRBD2. The ends lost 6 bases at V and 4 bases at J; junction bases unmatched: 5. The CDR3 has 14 amino acids. Germline CDR1 is SQVTM and CDR2 is ANQGSEA.

The chain is built from TRBV6-2 or TRBV6-3 and TRBJ2-5; the match to TRBD2 covers 10 bases. The CDR3 is made up of 14 amino acids. Trimming took 6 bases from V and 2 from J; bases not matched to a gene: 3. Germline V gene data show CDR1 as MNHEY and CDR2 as SVGEGT. The CDR3 DNA follows: TGTGCCAGCAGACCTAGCGGGAGACAAGAGACCCAGTACTTC. This codes for CASRPSGRQETQYF.

This clonotype came up a few times. The rearrangement links TRBV12-3 or TRBV12-4 to TRBJ1-1; D unclear. The V and J ends lost 7 bases and 9 bases respectively, with 15 bases between them. The CDR3 sequence is 12 residues long. In DNA form, the CDR3 reads TGTGCCAGCACCCTCGGACGGCTCAAAGCTTTCTTT. Translated, it gives CASTLGRLKAFF.

The sample holds a few counts of this clonotype. The chain combines TRBV27 with TRBJ2-1; 7 bases align to TRBD2. V shed 7 bases, J shed 8 bases, and the junction held 8 bases outside the gene matches. This CDR3 region has 13 residues. The V gene's germline CDR1 is MNHEY and CDR2 SMNVEV (reference sequence). The CDR3 DNA reads as TGTGCCAGCACGGGGGGAATACGAGATGAGCAGTTCTTC. This sequence encodes CASTGGIRDEQFF.

This rearrangement joins TRBV5-1 to TRBJ1-1; maybe TRBD1 (5 bases). V lost 4 bases, J lost 5 bases, and 18 bases lay in between. Germline V gene sequence: CDR1 SGHRS, CDR2 YFSETQ. This CDR3 comprises 15 residues. CDR3 DNA: TGCGCCAGCAGCCCAACCGGGACGTCGGGGACTGAAGCTTTCTTT. This encodes CASSPTGTSGTEAFF.

V is TRBV12-1 and J is TRBJ2-7. TRBV12-1 is a pseudogene segment. The CDR3 length is 14 residues. The CDR3 coding sequence is TGTGCCAGGAGCCTCGGGCTCCTGTCCTACGAGCAGTACTTC. It translates to CARSLGLLSYEQYF.

This clonotype was seen only a few times. The chain joins TRBV9 to TRBJ2-1; 9 bases match TRBD2. The trim removed 3 bases at V and 7 bases at J, leaving 20 bases unmatched. CDR1 and CDR2 from the germline V gene are SGDLS and YYNGEE. The CDR3 consists of 19 residues. This CDR3 is CASSAGLLGLAGLGNEQFF. The CDR3 DNA is TGTGCCAGCAGCGCAGGACTTCTCGGGCTAGCGGGATTAGGGAATGAGCAGTTCTTC.

The chain joins TRBV11-2 to TRBJ2-1, with TRBD2 matching over 12 bases. The germline V gene encodes CDR1 SGHAT and CDR2 FQNNGV. This CDR3 comprises 15 residues. The ends lost 3 bases at V and 7 bases at J; junction bases unmatched: 4. The CDR3 protein is CASSFGTSGLNEQFF. The DNA for the CDR3 is TGTGCCAGCAGCTTTGGGACTAGCGGGTTAAATGAGCAGTTCTTC.

This clonotype has only a few counts. The chain joins TRBV5-8 to TRBJ1-1; D perhaps matches TRBD1 (5 bases). CDR1 is SGHTS and CDR2 is YDEGEE in the germline V gene. V lost 4 bases and J 3 bases, leaving 13 bases between the germline ends. CDR3 length: 14 amino acids. In nucleotides, the CDR3 is TGTGCCAGCAGCCAAGGGACTTACCACACTGAAGCTTTCTTT. This gives the protein CASSQGTYHTEAFF.

This clonotype was found a few times. The chain couples TRBV9 to TRBJ2-7; 10 nucleotides align to TRBD2. Germline CDR1 is SGDLS and CDR2 is YYNGEE. J gave up 3 bases and V 0 bases, and 3 bases lay outside the gene matches. CDR3 size: 15 residues. The CDR3 DNA sequence: TGTGCCAGCAGCGTAGATGAGCGGGGGGGCTACGAGCAGTACTTC. It is translated as CASSVDERGGYEQYF.